These 8 T cell receptor beta chains share one sample of origin, sequenced in a study of immune heterogeneity within non-small cell lung tumors. With 600 ng used per sample, the template was genomic DNA from bulk tumor. Doctors removed several biopsies from each primary tumor during surgery, keeping them far apart. Surgery that was curative in intent was performed on patients with untreated, newly diagnosed non-small cell lung cancer. Amplifying TCR beta CDR3 involved multiplex PCR carried out with 32 V and 13 J primers. TCRdb recomputed calls from the multiplex PCR reads with MiXCR, one row per CDR3 protein. In the table there are approximately 3,000 distinct CDR3 sequences, under 20% of which are singletons. Sequenced sample: lung tumor tissue. Every receptor here comes from a man in his fifties with non-small cell lung cancer.

Notes on this clonotype: With a much larger clone just one base away, this may be a read error. The chain joins TRBV5-5 to TRBJ2-4; no firm D call. TRBJ2-1 explains the end of the DNA better; the J call may be wrong. In germline, CDR1 is SGHKS, CDR2 YYEKEE (reference sequence). The length of the CDR3 is 13 residues. The CDR3 region has the DNA TGTGCCAGCAGCTTGGTAGGTGACCATGAGCAGTTCTTC. Translation gives CASSLVGDHEQFF.

J is TRBJ1-1 and V is TRBV11-2, with 9 bases identical to TRBD1. The V gene's germline CDR1 is SGHAT and CDR2 FQNNGV. V shed 4 bases and J 7 bases; nucleotides not matched to a gene: 22. CDR3 length: 19 residues. CDR3 sequence: CASSSRRGTGLLNSFEAFF. The CDR3 bases are TGTGCCAGCAGCTCCCGGAGGGGGACAGGGCTTCTGAATTCTTTTGAAGCTTTCTTT.

V usage is TRBV3-1 and J usage is TRBJ2-5; D ambiguous. V was shortened by 2 bases and J by 0 bases, with 13 bases between the two germline ends. Germline assignment: CDR1 LGHDT and CDR2 YNNKEL (reference sequence). The CDR3 contains 16 residues. This chain's CDR3 is CASSQLGMGDQETQYF. The DNA of the CDR3 is TGTGCCAGCAGCCAACTGGGAATGGGTGACCAAGAGACCCAGTACTTC.

The sample holds a few counts of this clonotype. V usage is TRBV28 and J usage is TRBJ1-2; maybe TRBD1 (5 bases). Germline V CDR1 and CDR2: MDHEN, SYDVKM. CDR3 length: 13 residues. Trimming removed 5 bases from V and 8 bases from J, with 15 bases in between. The CDR3, as DNA: TGTGCCAGCAGTCCCAGGGTCGTAAGGGGCTACACCTTC. It specifies CASSPRVVRGYTF.

This clonotype occurred a few times. This chain links TRBV7-8 with TRBJ2-5; a weak D match, TRBD1 (6 bases). In germline, CDR1 is SGHVS, CDR2 FQNEAQ. CDR3 size: 14 residues. Trimming took off 5 bases at V and 4 bases at J, with 14 bases between the two ends. The CDR3 protein is CASSPLGGGETQYF. In nucleotides, the CDR3 is TGTGCCAGCAGCCCTCTTGGGGGCGGAGAGACCCAGTACTTC.

Within the sample, this clonotype is medium-sized. The genes are TRBV29-1 and TRBJ1-3, with D uncertain. V lost 7 bases to trimming and J lost 4 bases, with 14 bases between them. The CDR3 totals 13 residues. Germline values: CDR1 SQVTM, CDR2 ANQGSEA. This chain's CDR3 is CSARRASGNTIYF. DNA for the CDR3: TGCAGCGCCCGACGGGCATCGGGAAACACCATATATTTT.

This chain links TRBV10-2 with TRBJ2-1; D may be TRBD1 (6 bases). Per the germline V gene, CDR1 is WSHSY and CDR2 is SAAADI. Trimming stripped 1 base from V and 13 bases from J, with 17 bases between. There are 14 residues in the CDR3. CDR3 amino acids: CASSEFSQGMRQFF. The CDR3 DNA reads TGCGCCAGCAGTGAGTTTTCACAGGGAATGAGACAGTTCTTC.

About this clonotype itself: This sequence may be a read error, since a much larger clone differs from it by one base. The chain has TRBV13 and TRBJ2-2; D not resolved. V was clipped by 4 bases and J by 5 bases, with 11 bases between them. The CDR3 is 14 amino acids. Germline assignment: CDR1 PRHDT and CDR2 FYEKMQ (reference sequence). In DNA, the CDR3 is TGTGCCAGCAGCTCTATAGTGGGAACCGGGGAGCTGTTTTTT. Translated, it gives CASSSIVGTGELFF.